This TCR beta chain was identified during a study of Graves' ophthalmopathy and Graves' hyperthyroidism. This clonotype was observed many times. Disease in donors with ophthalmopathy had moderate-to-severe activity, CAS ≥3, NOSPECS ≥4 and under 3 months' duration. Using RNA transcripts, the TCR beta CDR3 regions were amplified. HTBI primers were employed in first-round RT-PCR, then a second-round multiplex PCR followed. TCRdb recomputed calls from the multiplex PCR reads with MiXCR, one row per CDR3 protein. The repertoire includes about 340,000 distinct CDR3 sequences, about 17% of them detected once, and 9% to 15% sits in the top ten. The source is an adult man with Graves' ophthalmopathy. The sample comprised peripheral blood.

The CDR3 DNA reads as TGTGCCAGCAGCGAGGGACAGCCCTACGAGCAGTACTTC. This gives the protein CASSEGQPYEQYF. This rearrangement joins TRBV12-3 or TRBV12-4 to TRBJ2-7; 7 nucleotides align to TRBD1. V gave up 6 bases and J gave up 2 bases; unmatched junction bases: 4. CDR3 size: 13 residues.